This TCR beta chain was retrieved from a study of blood T cell repertoires in COVID-19. The repertoire was sequenced with immunoSEQ multiplex PCR; TCRdb's copy has only in-frame clones and lacks some. The sample records about 140,000 clones, 84% being singletons. Germline values: CDR1 MNHNS, CDR2 SASEGT. V dropped 2 bases and J dropped 3 bases, with 7 bases sitting between them. The CDR3 consists of 13 residues. The chain has TRBV6-1 and TRBJ1-1, with D hard to call. Sequenced input: PBMCs or T cells enriched from blood (not recorded which). This TCR was sampled from a man in his forties with acute COVID-19. The CDR3 loop is CASSEQVDTEAFF. The CDR3 DNA sequence: TGTGCCAGCAGTGAACAGGTTGACACTGAAGCTTTCTTT.